The 14 T cell receptor beta chains below were found in one sample sequenced in a study of blood T cell repertoires in COVID-19. Sequenced by immunoSEQ multiplex PCR; TCRdb stores in-frame clones only, minus some. The sample lists approximately 110,000 clones; approximately 80% were seen once. Sequencing was carried out using peripheral blood. These receptors came from a woman older than 75 with active or convalescent COVID-19.

This chain links TRBV4-2 with TRBJ1-5, with D perhaps matching TRBD1 (5 bases). Germline loops: CDR1 LGHNA, CDR2 YNFKEQ. The CDR3 sequence is 14 residues long. Trimming took 0 bases from V and 3 from J, leaving 6 bases between them. DNA for the CDR3: TGTGCCAGCAGCCAAGACAGGGTCAATCAGCCCCAGCATTTT. It translates to CASSQDRVNQPQHF.

This sequence joins TRBV11-2 and TRBJ2-7; 10 bases map to TRBD2. From germline, CDR1 is SGHAT and CDR2 FQNNGV. The V gene end was trimmed by 5 bases and the J gene end by 3 bases; junction bases not matched to a gene: 1. The CDR3 runs to 13 residues. CDR3 in DNA: TGTGCCAGCAGCCGGACTAGCGGCTACGAGCAGTACTTC. It yields the protein CASSRTSGYEQYF.

V is TRBV19 and J is TRBJ2-7, with D possibly being TRBD1 (5 bases). The CDR3 contains 13 residues. Germline V gene data show CDR1 as LNHDA and CDR2 as SQIVND (reference sequence). The V and J ends lost 5 bases and 6 bases respectively, with 14 bases between them. The CDR3: CASSSMIGAEQYF. DNA for the CDR3: TGTGCCAGTAGTTCGATGATAGGGGCCGAGCAGTACTTC. Complete variable domain (other parts from reference TRBV19 and TRBJ2-7): DGGITQSPKYLFRKEGQNVTLSCEQNLNHDAMYWYRQDPGQGLRLIYYSQIVNDFQKGDIAEGYSVSREKKESFPLTVTSAQKNPTAFYLCASSSMIGAEQYFGPGTRLTVT.

DNA of the CDR3: TGTGCCAGCAACCCGCGGGGGGCCGGGAATCAGCCCCAGCATTTT. Its translation: CASNPRGAGNQPQHF. The V and J genes are TRBV6-5 and TRBJ1-5; D is possibly TRBD1 (6 bases). V was cut by 7 bases and J by 4 bases, with 17 bases left in between. CDR1 is MNHEY, CDR2 SVGAGI, per germline. The CDR3 is made up of 15 amino acids.

This clone was found many times. This sequence joins TRBV28 and TRBJ1-2; 8 nucleotides match TRBD1. This CDR3 region has 13 residues. From germline, CDR1 is MDHEN and CDR2 SYDVKM. The J segment lost 8 bases and the V segment lost 5 bases, leaving 7 bases of the junction unmatched. The CDR3 loop is CASSIQGVGGYTF. As DNA, the CDR3 is TGTGCCAGCAGTATACAGGGGGTTGGAGGCTACACCTTC.

The chain recombines TRBV27 with TRBJ2-7; tentatively, D is TRBD1 (5 bases). This CDR3 contains 16 residues. The germline gives CDR1 MNHEY, CDR2 SMNVEV (reference sequence). Trimming took 5 bases from V and 0 from J, leaving 17 bases between them. This CDR3 reads CASSLTPDIFSYEQYF. The CDR3, as DNA: TGTGCCAGCAGTCTCACCCCGGACATTTTCTCCTACGAGCAGTACTTC.

The V and J genes are TRBV11-1 and TRBJ2-2; possible D gene TRBD1, 6 bases. This CDR3 spans 14 amino acids. Deletions cut 7 bases from V and 3 bases from J, with 12 bases between. Germline V gene lookup returns CDR1 SGHAT and CDR2 FQDESV (reference sequence). The DNA for the CDR3 is TGTGCCAGCACCCAACAGGGCTACACCGGGGAGCTGTTTTTT. Its translation: CASTQQGYTGELFF.

This chain links TRBV3-1 (or the pseudogene TRBV3-2) with TRBJ1-4; D ambiguous. The CDR3 is 15 residues long. Germline CDR1 LGHDT, CDR2 YNNKEL (reference sequence). Trimming cost V 2 bases and J 0 bases, with 7 bases left between them. The CDR3 sequence: CASSQFHSTNEKLFF. The DNA of the CDR3 is TGTGCCAGCAGCCAATTCCATTCAACTAATGAAAAACTGTTTTTT.

The rearrangement links TRBV9 to TRBJ2-1; 7 bases match TRBD2. In germline, CDR1 is SGDLS, CDR2 YYNGEE. CDR3 length: 16 residues. V gave up 0 bases and J gave up 4 bases; unmatched junction bases: 7. The CDR3 nucleotides read TGTGCCAGCAGCGTAGGTTCGGCGGGACTATACAATGAGCAGTTCTTC. Protein product: CASSVGSAGLYNEQFF.

This clone appeared a single time. This chain links TRBV4-1 with TRBJ2-6; possible D gene TRBD2, 5 bases. CDR1 and CDR2 from the germline V gene are MGHRA and YSYEKL. The CDR3 totals 18 residues. The V gene lost 1 base and the J gene lost 1 base, with 14 bases spanning the gap. CDR3 protein: CASSQGNAGLSGANVLTF. The CDR3 coding sequence is TGCGCCAGCAGCCAAGGGAATGCGGGCCTATCTGGGGCCAACGTCCTGACTTTC.

The chain uses TRBV6-4 and TRBJ2-3, with a weak D call TRBD1 (6 bases). The germline CDR1 and CDR2 sequences are MRHNA and SNTAGT. The CDR3 totals 14 residues. Trimming removed 2 bases at V and 3 bases at J, with 9 bases between. The CDR3 DNA is TGTGCCAGCAGTGACCAGCAGGGGACAGATACGCAGTATTTT. Translation gives CASSDQQGTDTQYF.

This sequence joins TRBV9 and TRBJ2-1; 9 bases agree with TRBD2. CDR1 SGDLS and CDR2 YYNGEE come from the germline V gene. This CDR3 is built from 15 residues. The J segment lost 8 bases and the V segment lost 7 bases, leaving 13 bases of the junction unmatched. The CDR3 is CASGRSGRRGDEQFF. The CDR3 DNA is TGTGCCAGCGGAAGAAGCGGGAGGCGGGGGGATGAGCAGTTCTTC.

The chain links TRBV7-8 to TRBJ2-2; 10 bases align to TRBD2. V was clipped by 4 bases and J by 4 bases; unmatched bases: 0. This CDR3 is 14 amino acids long. CDR1 and CDR2 from the germline V gene are SGHVS and FQNEAQ. CDR3 amino acids: CASSWTSGTGELFF. In DNA, the CDR3 is TGTGCCAGCAGCTGGACTAGCGGCACCGGGGAGCTGTTTTTT. Drawing the rest from reference TRBV7-8 and TRBJ2-2, the complete variable domain is GAGVSQSPRYKVAKRGQDVALRCDPISGHVSLFWYQQALGQGPEFLTYFQNEAQLDKSGLPSDRFFAERPEGSVSTLKIQRTQQEDSAVYLCASSWTSGTGELFFGEGSRLTVL.

This clone was observed a single time. The rearrangement links TRBV5-1 to TRBJ1-5; D possibly corresponds to TRBD1 (5 bases). V was cut by 0 bases and J by 4 bases, with 11 bases left in between. This CDR3 has 15 residues. The V gene's germline CDR1 is SGHRS and CDR2 YFSETQ. CDR3 coding DNA: TGCGCCAGCAGCTTGGATGGGGCTAGTAATCAGCCCCAGCATTTT. Protein: CASSLDGASNQPQHF.